These 29 T cell receptor beta chains were sequenced from one sample in a study of blood T cell repertoires in COVID-19. Some clones are missing from TCRdb's copy, which holds only in-frame ones; the method was immunoSEQ multiplex PCR. This sample carries about 250,000 clones, around 85% of them seen once, and the ten largest clones take about 9.3%. The sequenced material came from PBMCs or T cells enriched from blood (not recorded which). These TCRs come from a woman in her fifties or sixties with acute COVID-19.

The chain couples TRBV9 to TRBJ1-2, with 8 bases identical to TRBD1. The V gene end was trimmed by 7 bases and the J gene end by 6 bases; junction bases not matched to a gene: 8. The CDR3 length is 13 residues. CDR1 is SGDLS and CDR2 is YYNGEE in the germline V gene. CDR3 DNA: TGTGCCAGCGGACAGGGAGGGGTTGATGGCTACACCTTC. It yields the protein CASGQGGVDGYTF.

This clone was recorded a few times. CDR3 DNA sequence: TGTGCCAGCAGCCAAGATCCGGGAAACACCATATATTTT. Its translation is CASSQDPGNTIYF. The J gene is TRBJ1-3, the V gene TRBV4-2; no clear D. Germline V gene data show CDR1 as LGHNA and CDR2 as YNFKEQ. Trimming removed 0 bases from V and 4 bases from J, with 4 bases in between. The CDR3 loop spans 13 amino acids.

The V and J genes are TRBV18 and TRBJ2-3, with D perhaps TRBD2 (6 bases). This CDR3 region has 15 residues. The germline V gene has CDR1 KGHSH and CDR2 LQKENI. V dropped 3 bases and J dropped 2 bases, with 12 bases sitting between them. The CDR3 sequence: CASSPGLIATDTQYF. As DNA, the CDR3 is TGTGCCAGCTCACCCGGACTAATCGCCACAGATACGCAGTATTTT.

J is TRBJ1-3 and V is TRBV13; weak D call: TRBD1 (6 bases). The CDR3 extends over 16 amino acids. Germline V gives CDR1 PRHDT, CDR2 FYEKMQ (reference sequence). V lost 4 bases and J 3 bases, leaving 16 bases between the germline ends. The DNA of the CDR3 is TGTGCCAGCAGCTGGGGCAGGGGAATGGATGGAAACACCATATATTTT. Protein product: CASSWGRGMDGNTIYF.

This chain connects TRBV11-2 to TRBJ1-6; D is unclear. V shed 4 bases and J shed 9 bases, with 16 bases lying between them. From germline, CDR1 is SGHAT and CDR2 FQNNGV. The CDR3 consists of 15 residues. Here the CDR3 DNA reads TGTGCCAGCAGCTATGGCACCGAGGGCTTTTCACCCCTCCACTTT. Translation gives CASSYGTEGFSPLHF.

V and J are TRBV6-2 or TRBV6-3 and TRBJ2-1; D perhaps matches TRBD2 (6 bases). The CDR3 sequence is 18 residues long. Germline V gene data show CDR1 as MNHEY and CDR2 as SVGEGT. With 0 bases removed from V and 0 bases from J, the gap between germline ends came to 15 bases. CDR3 sequence reads: CASSYSSGGPLSYNEQFF. In nucleotides, the CDR3 is TGTGCCAGCAGTTACTCGTCCGGGGGTCCCCTCTCCTACAATGAGCAGTTCTTC.

This clone has a handful of counts. The chain uses TRBV19 and TRBJ1-4; the D gene is possibly TRBD1 (5 bases). The germline CDR1 and CDR2 sequences are LNHDA and SQIVND (reference sequence). V dropped 5 bases and J dropped 0 bases, with 13 bases sitting between them. There are 16 residues in the CDR3. Here the CDR3 DNA reads TGTGCCAGTAGTTCCCAGACAGCAACAACTAATGAAAAACTGTTTTTT. Amino acid sequence: CASSSQTATTNEKLFF.

The J gene is TRBJ1-1, the V gene TRBV6-1; the match to TRBD1 covers 7 bases. J gave up 5 bases and V 1 base, and 4 bases lay outside the gene matches. Germline CDR1 reads MNHNS; CDR2 reads SASEGT. The CDR3 spans 14 residues. The DNA of the CDR3 is TGTGCCAGCAGTGAAGGCAGGGGGAGGACTGAAGCTTTCTTT. It encodes CASSEGRGRTEAFF.

V usage is TRBV3-1 (or the pseudogene TRBV3-2) and J usage is TRBJ2-1, with 8 bases that match TRBD2. The CDR3 is 20 amino acids. J gave up 0 bases and V 0 bases, and 13 bases lay outside the gene matches. The germline CDR1 and CDR2 sequences are LGHDT and YNNKEL (reference sequence). CDR3 region: CASSQEFLGGGPSSYNEQFF. DNA of the CDR3: TGTGCCAGCAGCCAAGAGTTTTTGGGCGGGGGGCCGAGCTCCTACAATGAGCAGTTCTTC.

The rearrangement links TRBV7-9 to TRBJ2-2, with TRBD1 as a possible D gene (6 bases). V shed 5 bases and J shed 6 bases, with 19 bases lying between them. CDR3 size: 16 residues. The germline gives CDR1 SEHNR, CDR2 FQNEAQ (reference sequence). CDR3 amino acids: CASSPTRQDWPGELFF. CDR3 coding DNA: TGTGCCAGCAGCCCTACCCGACAGGATTGGCCCGGGGAGCTGTTTTTT.

The chain uses TRBV29-1 and TRBJ2-7; perhaps TRBD2 as D (5 bases). V was trimmed by 0 bases and J by 4 bases, leaving 16 bases between them. CDR1 is SQVTM and CDR2 is ANQGSEA in the germline V gene. There are 15 residues in the CDR3. The CDR3 is CSVEDPRTGYYEQYF. The CDR3 bases are TGCAGCGTTGAAGACCCACGGACGGGGTATTACGAGCAGTACTTC.

The rearrangement links TRBV11-2 to TRBJ1-2, with a tentative D call TRBD1 (6 bases). The germline gives CDR1 SGHAT, CDR2 FQNNGV. The CDR3 totals 13 residues. Between the trimmed V and J ends, which lost 5 bases and 10 bases, there was a span of 17 bases. The CDR3 DNA reads TGTGCCAGCAGCCCGAGACAGGTTGCGGTCTACACCTTC. This codes for CASSPRQVAVYTF.

The chain links TRBV18 to TRBJ1-6; D ambiguous. This CDR3 spans 14 amino acids. The germline V gene encodes CDR1 KGHSH and CDR2 LQKENI. The V end was cut by 3 bases, the J end by 9 bases, with 12 bases between. DNA of the CDR3: TGTGCCAGCTCACCCGCCGCAACTGGTTCACCCCTCCACTTT. Encoded protein: CASSPAATGSPLHF.

In this sample, this clone turned up once. The gene calls are TRBV3-1 (or the pseudogene TRBV3-2) and TRBJ2-1, with 10 bases identical to TRBD2. This CDR3 region has 16 residues. Trimming took 4 bases from V and 3 from J; bases not matched to a gene: 6. The V gene's germline CDR1 is LGHDT and CDR2 YNNKEL (reference sequence). The chain's CDR3 is CASSPVGLASYNEQFF. CDR3 nucleotide sequence: TGTGCCAGCAGCCCTGTGGGACTAGCGAGCTACAATGAGCAGTTCTTC.

The chain employs TRBV24-1 and TRBJ2-3; D is possibly TRBD1 (5 bases). Germline loops: CDR1 KGHDR, CDR2 SFDVKD. Trimming stripped 5 bases from V and 5 bases from J, with 10 bases between. The CDR3 is 13 residues long. CDR3 nucleotide sequence: TGTGCCACCAGTGGTCAGGGAAAAGATACGCAGTATTTT. Translated, it gives CATSGQGKDTQYF.

The V gene is TRBV5-6, the J gene TRBJ1-2; D might be TRBD1 (6 bases). V was trimmed by 0 bases and J by 3 bases, leaving 9 bases between them. The CDR3 is 14 amino acids. Germline V gene lookup returns CDR1 SGHDT and CDR2 YYEEEE. The DNA for the CDR3 is TGTGCCAGCAGCTTGGGCAGGGGAGACTATGGCTACACCTTC. As protein: CASSLGRGDYGYTF.

The rearrangement joins TRBV4-3 to TRBJ2-5; D might be TRBD2 (5 bases). Trimming shortened V by 0 bases and J by 2 bases, and 13 bases separated the two germline ends. This CDR3 comprises 16 residues. Germline CDR1 LGHNA, CDR2 YSLEER. The CDR3 reads CASSQDLSRGQETQYF. The CDR3 nucleotides are TGCGCCAGCAGCCAAGATCTTAGTCGGGGACAAGAGACCCAGTACTTC.

The rearrangement uses TRBV9 and TRBJ1-4, with 7 bases fitting TRBD1. Germline values: CDR1 SGDLS, CDR2 YYNGEE. Trimming at V came to 4 bases and at J to 5 bases, leaving 11 bases not matched to a gene. This CDR3 has 16 amino acids. The CDR3 region is CASSPSPSGGNEKLFF. CDR3 DNA sequence: TGTGCCAGCAGCCCCTCCCCCTCAGGGGGGAATGAAAAACTGTTTTTT.

The sample holds a few counts of this clone. The rearrangement joins TRBV5-1 to TRBJ2-1; the match to TRBD2 covers 15 bases. CDR3 length: 19 residues. Germline CDR1 is SGHRS and CDR2 is YFSETQ. J was trimmed by 2 bases and V by 3 bases; bases with no gene match: 9. The CDR3: CASSSGLAGGKTTYNEQFF. CDR3 coding DNA: TGCGCCAGCAGCTCTGGACTAGCGGGGGGGAAGACTACCTACAATGAGCAGTTCTTC.

This clone was observed a few times. CDR3 DNA: TGTGCCAGCAGCTTGGGTGGTACGGGACGCGGGGGAGAGCCCCAGCATTTT. Translated: CASSLGGTGRGGEPQHF. The chain is built from TRBV11-2 and TRBJ1-5, with D possibly being TRBD1 (5 bases). CDR3 length: 17 residues. Germline V lookup: CDR1 SGHAT, CDR2 FQNNGV. Deletions cut 3 bases from V and 8 bases from J, with 23 bases between.

The rearrangement uses TRBV27 and TRBJ1-2; 8 nucleotides agree with TRBD1. CDR3 size: 16 residues. The J segment lost 4 bases and the V segment lost 5 bases, leaving 12 bases of the junction unmatched. Germline CDR1 and CDR2: MNHEY and SMNVEV (reference sequence). This CDR3 is CASSLTLIGQGYGYTF. As DNA, the CDR3 is TGTGCCAGCAGTCTTACCTTAATTGGACAGGGCTATGGCTACACCTTC.

The V and J genes are TRBV7-9 and TRBJ1-1, with 7 positions matching TRBD1. The germline V gene has CDR1 SEHNR and CDR2 FQNEAQ (reference sequence). The V gene end was trimmed by 3 bases and the J gene end by 3 bases; junction bases not matched to a gene: 1. The CDR3 runs to 13 residues. CDR3 sequence (DNA): TGTGCCAGCAGCTTCGGGACAGACACTGAAGCTTTCTTT. It encodes CASSFGTDTEAFF.

This chain joins TRBV15 and TRBJ2-2, with D perhaps matching TRBD1 (6 bases). The germline V gene encodes CDR1 LNHNV and CDR2 YYDKDF (reference sequence). The CDR3 loop spans 16 amino acids. V lost 0 bases and J 7 bases, leaving 15 bases between the germline ends. The CDR3 protein is CATSRDRQGKGGELFF. CDR3 nucleotide sequence: TGTGCCACCAGCAGAGATCGGCAGGGGAAGGGCGGGGAGCTGTTTTTT.

The chain has TRBV10-3 and TRBJ2-1; 10 nucleotides line up with TRBD1. The CDR3 is 15 amino acids. Per germline, CDR1 ENHRY and CDR2 SYGVKD. The J segment lost 6 bases and the V segment lost 6 bases, leaving 8 bases of the junction unmatched. The CDR3 DNA sequence: TGTGCCATCAGGCCGGGGGACAGGGGTACCAATGAGCAGTTCTTC. Translating it yields CAIRPGDRGTNEQFF.

The chain has TRBV6-5 and TRBJ1-2, with TRBD1 matching 9 bases. Germline CDR1 and CDR2: MNHEY and SVGAGI. The ends lost 5 bases at V and 7 bases at J; junction bases unmatched: 8. This CDR3 has 14 residues. The CDR3 loop reads CASSTRDRVFGYTF. The DNA for the CDR3 is TGTGCCAGCAGTACTCGGGACAGGGTTTTTGGCTACACCTTC.

The chain couples TRBV28 to TRBJ2-1; 10 positions match TRBD2. The V gene's germline CDR1 is MDHEN and CDR2 SYDVKM. Trimming removed 7 bases from V and 7 bases from J; junction bases left unmatched: 10. The CDR3 totals 15 residues. The CDR3 loop reads CASNSGGPPRNEQFF. The DNA of the CDR3 is TGTGCCAGCAATAGCGGGGGGCCCCCTCGTAATGAGCAGTTCTTC.

The CDR3 DNA reads TGTGCCAGCAATAGGGAACAGGGGCTCGGTGGCTACACCTTC. Amino acids: CASNREQGLGGYTF. This rearrangement joins TRBV6-6 to TRBJ1-2; TRBD1 agrees at 7 bases. The germline CDR1 and CDR2 sequences are MNHNY and SVGAGI (reference sequence). J was trimmed by 7 bases and V by 7 bases; bases with no gene match: 12. The CDR3 contains 14 residues.

Only a few counts were recorded for this clone. The chain couples TRBV5-6 to TRBJ1-2; D not resolved. V dropped 4 bases and J dropped 4 bases, with 11 bases sitting between them. In germline, CDR1 is SGHDT, CDR2 YYEEEE. CDR3 length: 13 amino acids. CDR3 nucleotide sequence: TGTGCCAGCAGCCCCGGAGGGTCCTATGGCTACACCTTC. Translation: CASSPGGSYGYTF.

The rearrangement joins TRBV30 to TRBJ2-1, with 7 bases that match TRBD2. J lost 6 bases, V lost 3 bases, and 14 bases had no gene match. CDR3 length: 16 amino acids. Germline-derived CDR1 and CDR2 are GTSNPN and SVGIG (reference sequence). The chain's CDR3 is CAWRPASGIRGNEQFF. The CDR3 DNA reads as TGTGCCTGGAGACCGGCTAGCGGTATCCGTGGCAATGAGCAGTTCTTC.